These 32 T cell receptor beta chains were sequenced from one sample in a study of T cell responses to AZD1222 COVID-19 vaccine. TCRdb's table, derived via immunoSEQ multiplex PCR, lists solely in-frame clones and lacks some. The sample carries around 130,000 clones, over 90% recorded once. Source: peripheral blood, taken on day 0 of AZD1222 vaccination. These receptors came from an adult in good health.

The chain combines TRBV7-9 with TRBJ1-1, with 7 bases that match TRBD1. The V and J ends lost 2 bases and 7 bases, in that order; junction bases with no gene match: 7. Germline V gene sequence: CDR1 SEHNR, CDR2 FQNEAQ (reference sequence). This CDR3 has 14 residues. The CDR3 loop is CASSLQGGKGEAFF. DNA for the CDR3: TGTGCCAGCAGCTTACAGGGGGGAAAGGGTGAAGCTTTCTTT.

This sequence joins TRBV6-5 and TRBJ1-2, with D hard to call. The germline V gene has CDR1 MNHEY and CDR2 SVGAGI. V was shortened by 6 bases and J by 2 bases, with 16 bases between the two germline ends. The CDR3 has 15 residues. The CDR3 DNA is TGTGCCAGCAGGGCCTACCACGATAAAAACTATGGCTACACCTTC. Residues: CASRAYHDKNYGYTF.

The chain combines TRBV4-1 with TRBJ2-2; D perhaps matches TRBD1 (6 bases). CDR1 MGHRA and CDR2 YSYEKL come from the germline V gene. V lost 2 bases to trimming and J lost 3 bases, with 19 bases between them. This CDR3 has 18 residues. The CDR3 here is CASSQPPATGLHTGELFF. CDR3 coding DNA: TGCGCCAGCAGCCAACCCCCGGCCACAGGGTTGCACACCGGGGAGCTGTTTTTT.

The CDR3 protein is CASRAQGAGNTIYF. The CDR3 DNA follows: TGTGCCAGCAGGGCACAGGGGGCTGGAAACACCATATATTTT. The chain links TRBV2 to TRBJ1-3; 8 nucleotides match TRBD1. J lost 2 bases, V lost 6 bases, and 3 bases had no gene match. This CDR3 has 14 residues. CDR1 is SNHLY and CDR2 is FYNNEI in the germline V gene.

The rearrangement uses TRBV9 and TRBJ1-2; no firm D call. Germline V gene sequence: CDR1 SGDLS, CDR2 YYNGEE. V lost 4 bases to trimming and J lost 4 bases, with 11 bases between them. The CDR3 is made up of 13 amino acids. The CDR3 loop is CASSSRILYGYTF. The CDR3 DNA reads TGTGCCAGCAGCTCACGAATTCTCTATGGCTACACCTTC. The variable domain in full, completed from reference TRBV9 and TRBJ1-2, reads DSGVTQTPKHLITATGQRVTLRCSPRSGDLSVYWYQQSLDQGLQFLIQYYNGEERAKGNILERFSAQQFPDLHSELNLSSLELGDSALYFCASSSRILYGYTFGSGTRLTVV.

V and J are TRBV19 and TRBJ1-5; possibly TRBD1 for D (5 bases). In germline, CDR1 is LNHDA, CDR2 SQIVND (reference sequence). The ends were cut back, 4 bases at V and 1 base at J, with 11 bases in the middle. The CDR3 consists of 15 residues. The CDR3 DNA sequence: TGTGCCAGTAGTAAACAGGCTAGGAGCAATCAGCCCCAGCATTTT. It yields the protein CASSKQARSNQPQHF.

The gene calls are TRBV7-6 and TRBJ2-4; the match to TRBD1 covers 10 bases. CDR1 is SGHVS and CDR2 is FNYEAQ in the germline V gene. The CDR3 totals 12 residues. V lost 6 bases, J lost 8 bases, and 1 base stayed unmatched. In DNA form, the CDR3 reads TGTGCCAGCAGGGACAGGGGGTACATTCAGTACTTC. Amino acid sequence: CASRDRGYIQYF.

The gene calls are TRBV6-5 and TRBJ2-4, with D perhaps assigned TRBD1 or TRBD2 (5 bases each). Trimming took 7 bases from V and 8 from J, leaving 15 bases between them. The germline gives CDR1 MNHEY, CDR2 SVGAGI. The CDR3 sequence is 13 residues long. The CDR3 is CASNTRLGDIQYF. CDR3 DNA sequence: TGTGCCAGCAATACCAGGTTGGGGGACATTCAGTACTTC.

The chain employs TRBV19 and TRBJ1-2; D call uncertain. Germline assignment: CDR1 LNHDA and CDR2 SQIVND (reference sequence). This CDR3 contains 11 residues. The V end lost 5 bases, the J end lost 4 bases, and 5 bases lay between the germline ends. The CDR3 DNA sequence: TGTGCCAGTAGTGGAAGCTATGGCTACACCTTC. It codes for CASSGSYGYTF. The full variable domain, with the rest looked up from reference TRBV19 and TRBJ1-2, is DGGITQSPKYLFRKEGQNVTLSCEQNLNHDAMYWYRQDPGQGLRLIYYSQIVNDFQKGDIAEGYSVSREKKESFPLTVTSAQKNPTAFYLCASSGSYGYTFGSGTRLTVV.

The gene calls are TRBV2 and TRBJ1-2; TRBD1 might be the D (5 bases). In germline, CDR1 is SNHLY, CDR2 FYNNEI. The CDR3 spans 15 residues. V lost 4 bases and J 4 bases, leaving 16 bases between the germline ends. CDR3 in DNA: TGTGCCAGCAGTGTGGGTCAGGGTTATAGCTATGGCTACACCTTC. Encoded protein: CASSVGQGYSYGYTF.

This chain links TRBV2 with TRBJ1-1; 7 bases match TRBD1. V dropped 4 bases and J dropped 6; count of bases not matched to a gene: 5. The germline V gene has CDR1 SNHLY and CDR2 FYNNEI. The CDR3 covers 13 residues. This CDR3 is CASSGQGFAEAFF. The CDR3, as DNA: TGTGCCAGCAGTGGACAGGGATTCGCTGAAGCTTTCTTT.

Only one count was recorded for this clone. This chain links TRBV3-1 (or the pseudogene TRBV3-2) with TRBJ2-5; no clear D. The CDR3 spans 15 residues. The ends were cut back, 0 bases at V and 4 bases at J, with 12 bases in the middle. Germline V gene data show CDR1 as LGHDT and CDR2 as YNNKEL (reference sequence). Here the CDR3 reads CASSQDEITLETQYF. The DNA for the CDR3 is TGTGCCAGCAGCCAAGATGAAATTACTTTAGAGACCCAGTACTTC.

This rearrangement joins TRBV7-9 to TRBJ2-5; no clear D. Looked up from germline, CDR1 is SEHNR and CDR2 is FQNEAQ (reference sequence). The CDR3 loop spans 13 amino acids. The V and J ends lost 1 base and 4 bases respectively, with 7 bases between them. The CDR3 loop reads CASSLGTPETQYF. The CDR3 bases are TGTGCCAGCAGCTTAGGGACGCCAGAGACCCAGTACTTC.

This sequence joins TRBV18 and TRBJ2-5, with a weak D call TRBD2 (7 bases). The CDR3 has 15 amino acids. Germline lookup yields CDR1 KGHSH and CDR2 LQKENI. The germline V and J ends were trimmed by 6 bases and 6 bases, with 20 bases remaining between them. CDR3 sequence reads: CASSARGGDSQTQYF. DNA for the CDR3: TGTGCCAGCTCGGCGAGAGGGGGGGACTCCCAGACCCAGTACTTC.

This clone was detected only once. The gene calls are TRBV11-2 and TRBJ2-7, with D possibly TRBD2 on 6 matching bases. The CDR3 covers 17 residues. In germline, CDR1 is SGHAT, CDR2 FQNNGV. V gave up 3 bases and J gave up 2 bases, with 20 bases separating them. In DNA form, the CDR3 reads TGTGCCAGCAGCTTGACTTTATCCGGGACGGGAGCCTACGAGCAGTACTTC. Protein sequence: CASSLTLSGTGAYEQYF.

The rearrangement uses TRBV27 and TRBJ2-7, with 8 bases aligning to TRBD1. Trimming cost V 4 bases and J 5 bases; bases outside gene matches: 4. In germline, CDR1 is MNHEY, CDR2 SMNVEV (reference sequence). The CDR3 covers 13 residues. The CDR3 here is CASSYGQGNEQYF. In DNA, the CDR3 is TGTGCCAGCAGTTATGGACAGGGCAACGAGCAGTACTTC.

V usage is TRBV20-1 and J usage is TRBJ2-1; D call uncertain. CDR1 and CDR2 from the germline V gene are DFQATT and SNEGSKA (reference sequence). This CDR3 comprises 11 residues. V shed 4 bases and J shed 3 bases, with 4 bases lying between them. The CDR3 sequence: CSAIDYNEQFF. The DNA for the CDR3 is TGCAGTGCTATAGACTACAATGAGCAGTTCTTC.

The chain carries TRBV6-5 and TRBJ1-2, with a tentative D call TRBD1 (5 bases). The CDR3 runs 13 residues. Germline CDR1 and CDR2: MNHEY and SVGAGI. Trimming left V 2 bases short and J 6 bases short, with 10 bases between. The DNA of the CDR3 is TGTGCCAGCAGTTACCGGCAGGGAGATGGCTACACCTTC. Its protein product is CASSYRQGDGYTF.

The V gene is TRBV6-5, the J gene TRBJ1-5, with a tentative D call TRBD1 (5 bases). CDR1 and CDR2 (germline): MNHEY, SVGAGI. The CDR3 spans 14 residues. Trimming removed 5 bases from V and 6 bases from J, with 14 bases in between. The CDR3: CASSQQVTGQPQHF. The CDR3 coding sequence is TGTGCCAGCAGTCAACAGGTGACGGGTCAGCCCCAGCATTTT.

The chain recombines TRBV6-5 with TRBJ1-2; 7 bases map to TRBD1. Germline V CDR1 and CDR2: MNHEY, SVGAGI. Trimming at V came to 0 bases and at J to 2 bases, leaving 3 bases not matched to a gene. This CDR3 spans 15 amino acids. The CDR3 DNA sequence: TGTGCCAGCAGTTACTCGGCGGACAGGAACTATGGCTACACCTTC. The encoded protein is CASSYSADRNYGYTF.

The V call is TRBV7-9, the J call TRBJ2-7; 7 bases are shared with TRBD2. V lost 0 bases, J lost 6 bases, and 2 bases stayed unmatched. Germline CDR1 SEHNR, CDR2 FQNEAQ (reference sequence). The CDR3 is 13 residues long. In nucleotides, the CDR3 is TGTGCCAGCAGCTTAGCATCGGGGGGCGAGCAGTACTTC. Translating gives CASSLASGGEQYF.

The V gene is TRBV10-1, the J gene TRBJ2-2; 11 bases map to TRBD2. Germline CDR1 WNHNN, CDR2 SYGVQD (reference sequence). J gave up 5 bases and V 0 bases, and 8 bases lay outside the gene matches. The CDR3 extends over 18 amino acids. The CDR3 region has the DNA TGCGCCAGCAGTGAGTCCCCTAGCGGGGGGTCATTTACCGGGGAGCTGTTTTTT. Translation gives CASSESPSGGSFTGELFF.

The CDR3 coding sequence is TGTGCCAGCTCGCAGCGACCAGGGGATTCTGAAGCTTTCTTT. Its protein is CASSQRPGDSEAFF. V gene TRBV18 combines with J gene TRBJ1-1; D possibly corresponds to TRBD1 (6 bases). From germline, CDR1 is KGHSH and CDR2 LQKENI. CDR3 length: 14 residues. The V and J ends lost 6 bases and 6 bases respectively, with 17 bases between them.

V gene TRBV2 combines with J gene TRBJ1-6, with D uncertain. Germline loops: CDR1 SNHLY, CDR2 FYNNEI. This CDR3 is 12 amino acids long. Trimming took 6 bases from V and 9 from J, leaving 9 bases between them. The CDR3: CASSHDRSPLHF. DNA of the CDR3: TGTGCCAGCAGCCACGATCGTTCACCCCTCCACTTT.

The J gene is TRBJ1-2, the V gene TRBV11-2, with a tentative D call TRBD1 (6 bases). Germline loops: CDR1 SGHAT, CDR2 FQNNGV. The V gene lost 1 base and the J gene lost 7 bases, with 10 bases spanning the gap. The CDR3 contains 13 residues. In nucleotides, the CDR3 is TGTGCCAGCAGCTTAGTACAGGGAATTGGCTACACCTTC. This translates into CASSLVQGIGYTF.

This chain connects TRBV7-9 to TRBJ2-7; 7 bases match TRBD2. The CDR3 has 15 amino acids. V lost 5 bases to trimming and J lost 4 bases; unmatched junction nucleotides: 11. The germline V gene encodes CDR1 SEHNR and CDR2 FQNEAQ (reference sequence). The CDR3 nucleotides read TGTGCCAGCAGCCAATCGGGGGGACCGTCTTACGAGCAGTACTTC. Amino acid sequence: CASSQSGGPSYEQYF.

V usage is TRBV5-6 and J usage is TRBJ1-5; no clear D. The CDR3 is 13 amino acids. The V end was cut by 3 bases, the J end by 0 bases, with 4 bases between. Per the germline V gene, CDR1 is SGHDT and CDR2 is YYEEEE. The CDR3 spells CASSSHSNQPQHF. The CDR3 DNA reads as TGTGCCAGCAGCTCACATAGCAATCAGCCCCAGCATTTT.

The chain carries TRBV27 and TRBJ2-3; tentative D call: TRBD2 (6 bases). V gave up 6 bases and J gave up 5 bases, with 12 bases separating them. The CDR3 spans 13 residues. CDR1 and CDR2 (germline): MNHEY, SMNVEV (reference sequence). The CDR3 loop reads CASSSAGLDTQYF. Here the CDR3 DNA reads TGTGCCAGCAGCTCTGCGGGGTTAGATACGCAGTATTTT.

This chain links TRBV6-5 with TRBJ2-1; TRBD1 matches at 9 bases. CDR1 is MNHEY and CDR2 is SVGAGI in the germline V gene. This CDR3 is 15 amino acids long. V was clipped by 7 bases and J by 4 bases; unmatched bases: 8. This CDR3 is CASTWDRVWYNEQFF. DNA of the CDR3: TGTGCCAGCACCTGGGACAGGGTATGGTACAATGAGCAGTTCTTC.

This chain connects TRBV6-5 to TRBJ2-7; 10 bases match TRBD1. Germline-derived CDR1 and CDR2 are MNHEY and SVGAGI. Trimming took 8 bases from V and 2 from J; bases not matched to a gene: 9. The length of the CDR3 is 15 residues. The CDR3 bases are TGTGCCAGCGATCTAGGGACAGGGGTCCCCTACGAGCAGTACTTC. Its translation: CASDLGTGVPYEQYF.

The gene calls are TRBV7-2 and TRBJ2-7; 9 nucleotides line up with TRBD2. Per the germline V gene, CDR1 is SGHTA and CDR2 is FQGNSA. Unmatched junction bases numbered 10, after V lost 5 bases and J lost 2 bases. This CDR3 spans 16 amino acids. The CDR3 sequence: CASSGSWLAGTYEQYF. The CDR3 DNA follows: TGTGCCAGCAGCGGAAGTTGGCTAGCGGGGACCTACGAGCAGTACTTC.

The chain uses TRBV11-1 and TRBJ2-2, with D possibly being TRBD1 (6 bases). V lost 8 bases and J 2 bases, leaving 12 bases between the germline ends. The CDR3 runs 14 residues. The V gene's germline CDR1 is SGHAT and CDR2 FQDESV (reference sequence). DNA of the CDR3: TGTGCCAGCTCCAGGGGCGGAAACACCGGGGAGCTGTTTTTT. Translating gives CASSRGGNTGELFF.